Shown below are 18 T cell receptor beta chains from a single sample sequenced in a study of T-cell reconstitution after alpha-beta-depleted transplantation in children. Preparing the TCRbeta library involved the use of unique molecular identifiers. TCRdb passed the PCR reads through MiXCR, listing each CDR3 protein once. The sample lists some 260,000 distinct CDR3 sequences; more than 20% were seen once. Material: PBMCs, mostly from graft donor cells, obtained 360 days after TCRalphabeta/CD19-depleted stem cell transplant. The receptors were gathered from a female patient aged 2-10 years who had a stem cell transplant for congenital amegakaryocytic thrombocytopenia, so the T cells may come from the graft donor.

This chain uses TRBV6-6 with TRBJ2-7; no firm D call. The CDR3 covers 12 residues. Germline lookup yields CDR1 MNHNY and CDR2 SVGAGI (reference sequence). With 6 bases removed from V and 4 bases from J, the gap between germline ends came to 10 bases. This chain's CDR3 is CASSLAEYEQYF. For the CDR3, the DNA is TGTGCCAGCAGCCTTGCGGAGTACGAGCAGTACTTC.

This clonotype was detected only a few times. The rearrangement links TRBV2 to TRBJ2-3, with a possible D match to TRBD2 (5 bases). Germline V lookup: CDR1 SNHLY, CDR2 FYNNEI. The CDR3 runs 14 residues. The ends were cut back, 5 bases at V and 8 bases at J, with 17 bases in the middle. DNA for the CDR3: TGTGCCAGCAGTCCACGGGGATGGAAAGCTACGCAGTATTTT. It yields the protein CASSPRGWKATQYF.

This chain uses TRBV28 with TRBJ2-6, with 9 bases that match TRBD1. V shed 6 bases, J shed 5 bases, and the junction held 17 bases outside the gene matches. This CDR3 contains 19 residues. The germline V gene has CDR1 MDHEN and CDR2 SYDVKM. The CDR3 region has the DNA TGTGCCAGCAGCTTCGATCCGGGACAGGGTTTTGCTCGGGCCAACGTCCTGACTTTC. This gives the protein CASSFDPGQGFARANVLTF.

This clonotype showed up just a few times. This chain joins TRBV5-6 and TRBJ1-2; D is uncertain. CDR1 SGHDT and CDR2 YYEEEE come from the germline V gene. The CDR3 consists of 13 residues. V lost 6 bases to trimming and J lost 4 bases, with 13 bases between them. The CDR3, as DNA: TGTGCCAGCACCTACCCGGCGGGCTATGGCTACACCTTC. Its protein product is CASTYPAGYGYTF.

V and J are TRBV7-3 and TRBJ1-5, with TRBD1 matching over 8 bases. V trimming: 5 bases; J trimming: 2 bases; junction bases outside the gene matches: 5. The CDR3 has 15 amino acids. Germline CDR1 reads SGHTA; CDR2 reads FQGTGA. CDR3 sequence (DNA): TGTGCCAGCAGCCTGGACAGGGTGTGCAATCAGCCCCAGCATTTT. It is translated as CASSLDRVCNQPQHF.

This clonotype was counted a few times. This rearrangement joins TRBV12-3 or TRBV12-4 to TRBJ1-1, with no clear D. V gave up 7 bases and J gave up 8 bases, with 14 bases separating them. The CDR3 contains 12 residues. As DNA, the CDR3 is TGTGCCAGCACCTTTAACTCGAGGGAAGCTTTCTTT. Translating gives CASTFNSREAFF.

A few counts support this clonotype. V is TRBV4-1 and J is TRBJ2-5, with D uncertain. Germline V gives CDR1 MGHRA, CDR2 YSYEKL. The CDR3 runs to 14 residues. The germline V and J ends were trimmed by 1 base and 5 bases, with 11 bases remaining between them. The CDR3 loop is CASSQGYGLETQYF. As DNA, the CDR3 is TGCGCCAGCAGCCAAGGTTACGGTCTCGAGACCCAGTACTTC.

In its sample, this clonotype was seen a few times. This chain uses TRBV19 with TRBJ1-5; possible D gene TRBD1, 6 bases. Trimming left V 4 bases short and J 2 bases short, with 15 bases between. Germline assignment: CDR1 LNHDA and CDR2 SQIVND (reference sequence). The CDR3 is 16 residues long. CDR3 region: CASSKSRGVGNQPQHF. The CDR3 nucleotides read TGTGCCAGTAGTAAATCCAGGGGAGTAGGCAATCAGCCCCAGCATTTT.

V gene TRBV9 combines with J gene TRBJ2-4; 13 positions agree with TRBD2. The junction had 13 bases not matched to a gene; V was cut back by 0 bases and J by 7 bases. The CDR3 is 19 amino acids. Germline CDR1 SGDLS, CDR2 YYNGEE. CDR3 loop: CASSVGLETSGRPGNIQYF. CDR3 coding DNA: TGTGCCAGCAGCGTAGGGTTGGAGACTAGCGGGAGGCCGGGGAACATTCAGTACTTC.

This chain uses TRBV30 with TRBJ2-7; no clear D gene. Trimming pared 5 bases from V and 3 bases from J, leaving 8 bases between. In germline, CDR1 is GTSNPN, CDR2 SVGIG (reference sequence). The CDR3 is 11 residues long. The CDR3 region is CAWGQDYEQYF. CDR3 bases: TGTGCCTGGGGTCAGGACTACGAGCAGTACTTC.

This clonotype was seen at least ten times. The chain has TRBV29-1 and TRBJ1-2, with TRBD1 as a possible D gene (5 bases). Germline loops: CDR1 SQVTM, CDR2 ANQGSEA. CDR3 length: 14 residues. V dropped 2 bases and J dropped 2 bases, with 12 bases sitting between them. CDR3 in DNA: TGCAGCGTTGAAAAAAACAGGAACAACTATGGCTACACCTTC. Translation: CSVEKNRNNYGYTF.

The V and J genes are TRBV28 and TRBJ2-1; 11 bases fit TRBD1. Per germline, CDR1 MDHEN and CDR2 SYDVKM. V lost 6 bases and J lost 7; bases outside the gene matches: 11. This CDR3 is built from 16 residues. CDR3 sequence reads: CASSSLPGQGENEQFF. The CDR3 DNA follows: TGTGCCAGCAGCAGCCTACCGGGACAGGGGGAAAATGAGCAGTTCTTC.

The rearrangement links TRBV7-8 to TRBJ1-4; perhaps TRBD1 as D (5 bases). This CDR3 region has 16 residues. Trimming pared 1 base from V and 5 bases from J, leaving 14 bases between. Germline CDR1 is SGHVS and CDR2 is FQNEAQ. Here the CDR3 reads CASSLVKGPINEKLFF. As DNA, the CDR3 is TGTGCCAGCAGCTTAGTCAAGGGACCGATAAATGAAAAACTGTTTTTT.

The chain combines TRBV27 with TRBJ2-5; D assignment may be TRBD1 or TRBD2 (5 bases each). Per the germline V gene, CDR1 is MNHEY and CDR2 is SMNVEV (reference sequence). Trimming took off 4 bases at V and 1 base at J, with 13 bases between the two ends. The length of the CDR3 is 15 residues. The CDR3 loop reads CASSSRRTIQETQYF. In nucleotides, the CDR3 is TGTGCCAGCAGTTCTAGGAGGACAATCCAAGAGACCCAGTACTTC.

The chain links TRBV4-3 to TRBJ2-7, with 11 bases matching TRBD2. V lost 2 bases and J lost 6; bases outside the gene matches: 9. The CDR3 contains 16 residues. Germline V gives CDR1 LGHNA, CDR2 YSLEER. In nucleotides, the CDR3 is TGCGCCAGCAGCCAAATTAGACTAGCGGGACGAAGCGAGCAGTACTTC. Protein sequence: CASSQIRLAGRSEQYF.

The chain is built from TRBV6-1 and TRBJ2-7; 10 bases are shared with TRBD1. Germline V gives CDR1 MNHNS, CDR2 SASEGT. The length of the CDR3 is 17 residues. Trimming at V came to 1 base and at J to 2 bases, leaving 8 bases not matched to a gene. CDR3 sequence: CASSEGAPGQGPYEQYF. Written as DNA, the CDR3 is TGTGCCAGCAGTGAAGGGGCCCCGGGACAGGGGCCCTACGAGCAGTACTTC.

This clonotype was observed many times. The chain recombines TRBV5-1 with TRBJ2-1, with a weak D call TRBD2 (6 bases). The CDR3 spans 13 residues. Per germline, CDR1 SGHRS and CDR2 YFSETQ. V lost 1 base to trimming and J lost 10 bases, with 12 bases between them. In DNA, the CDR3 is TGCGCCAGCAGCTTGATCCCGGGGGACGAGCAGTTCTTC. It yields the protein CASSLIPGDEQFF.

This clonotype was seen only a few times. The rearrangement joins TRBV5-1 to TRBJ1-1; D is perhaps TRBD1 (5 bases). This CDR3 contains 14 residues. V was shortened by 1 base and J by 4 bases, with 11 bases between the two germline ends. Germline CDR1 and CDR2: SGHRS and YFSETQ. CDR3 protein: CASSLTWGSTEAFF. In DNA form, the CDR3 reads TGCGCCAGCAGCTTGACGTGGGGCTCCACTGAAGCTTTCTTT.